This record looks at one TCR beta chain sequence and its context. The antigen is undetermined. This record belongs to a study of a mutant IDH1 vaccine in newly diagnosed glioma. Across the study: The start of vaccination came 4-6 weeks after radiotherapy alone, or with temozolomide cycles. Patients previously underwent radiotherapy, temozolomide, or both, and most underwent both. Study-wide results and caveats: Immune responses induced by vaccination arose in under 95% of the patients. Top peripheral T cell clonotype shifts appeared unrelated to pseudoprogression.

The sample's time point: week 23, last vaccination. In every dose of vaccine, 300 ug of mutant IDH1 20-mer peptide was given alongside topical imiquimod. The protocol was immunoSEQ multiplex PCR, while the TCRdb copy is restricted to in-frame clones and leaves out a portion. The sample lists 20,000 to 25,000 clones; roughly four fifths were seen once. Material: PBMCs, obtained from a glioma patient whose treatment included an IDH1 peptide vaccine. The receptor's source is a man younger than 45 with glioma.

CDR3 coding DNA: TGCGCCAGCAGTGAGTCCCAGGGCTTCTACGAGCAGTACTTC. Translated: CASSESQGFYEQYF. This chain uses TRBV10-2 with TRBJ2-7; D is possibly TRBD1 (5 bases). Between the trimmed V and J ends, which lost 0 bases and 3 bases, there was a span of 9 bases. Germline values: CDR1 WSHSY, CDR2 SAAADI. The CDR3 is made up of 14 amino acids.